Listed here is a single T cell receptor beta chain. What it recognizes is unknown. A read error is possible here, since a much larger clone lies one base away. Diagnoses were established from clinical symptoms, serum thyroxine, TRAb, thyroid ultrasound and orbital computed tomography. The authors isolated PBMCs from around 10 ml of fresh peripheral blood. The data belong to a study of Graves' ophthalmopathy and Graves' hyperthyroidism. In the study overall: Blood was drawn at initial diagnosis, before any treatment. Study-level results: Most thyroid-expanded clonotypes exceeding 0.001 frequency were also found in blood.

Using RNA transcripts, the TCR beta CDR3 regions were amplified. The library came from an HTBI-primed first-round RT-PCR and a second-round multiplex PCR. Using its own MiXCR run on the multiplex PCR reads, TCRdb lists one record per CDR3 protein. This table has over 500,000 distinct CDR3 sequences, approximately 22% appearing once. This clonotype was sampled from a woman aged 18-29 years with stable Graves' hyperthyroidism. Some clones in this sample may be carry-over from other donors' samples. Material: peripheral blood.

The CDR3 sequence is CASSLDGMGNQPQHF. CDR3 coding DNA: TGCGCCAGCAGCTTGGATGGAATGGGCAATCAGCCCCAGCATTTT. The chain has TRBV5-1 and TRBJ1-5; D uncertain. The CDR3 length is 15 residues. With 0 bases removed from V and 2 bases from J, the gap between germline ends came to 9 bases. Germline V gene sequence: CDR1 SGHRS, CDR2 YFSETQ. Drawing the rest from reference TRBV5-1 and TRBJ1-5, the complete variable domain is KAGVTQTPRYLIKTRGQQVTLSCSPISGHRSVSWYQQTPGQGLQFLFEYFSETQRNKGNFPGRFSGRQFSNSRSEMNVSTLELGDSALYLCASSLDGMGNQPQHFGDGTRLSIL.